This T cell receptor beta chain was documented in a study of T-cell memory formation after mild COVID-19. To note about this clonotype: The target antigen is unknown.

Study-wide results and limits: Second-wave clones that peaked on day 37 lacked confirmed SARS-CoV-2 specificity. That cross-reactive memory joined was suggested by some responding clones appearing in pre-infection memory.

TCRdb reprocessed the 5' RACE reads via MiXCR and lists one record per CDR3 protein. The data contain 210,000 or so distinct CDR3 sequences, around 30% of them singletons. With V trimmed by 2 bases and J by 4 bases, 8 bases remained unmatched. The CDR3 consists of 15 residues. Germline V gene data show CDR1 as SQVTM and CDR2 as ANQGSEA. The sequence came from an adult woman who had mild COVID-19 (a few samples of this study predate the infection). Cell type and time point are not known. The rearrangement links TRBV29-1 to TRBJ2-3; 8 bases agree with TRBD2. The source material was PBMCs or a T cell subset sorted from them (not recorded which). Here the CDR3 DNA reads TGCAGCGTTGAACTCGGGAGGGCCGAGTCAGATACGCAGTATTTT. Protein: CSVELGRAESDTQYF.